This T cell receptor beta chain was recorded in a study of T cells in Graves' hyperthyroidism and ophthalmopathy (dated by TCRdb to between 2017 and 2020). For context, the study as a whole: Peripheral blood was collected at initial diagnosis, before any treatment. To identify TCR V-J signatures that set the groups apart, the researchers used a discovery cohort of 100 patients, made up of 43 with Graves' ophthalmopathy and about 59 with stable Graves' hyperthyroidism. Prospective prediction of ophthalmopathy was tested in an independent validation cohort consisting of 18 hyperthyroidism patients and some 16 patients who later progressed to ophthalmopathy. For training and testing, the 100 patients in the discovery cohort were randomly divided in a 7:3 ratio. Thyroid tissue and blood T-cell repertoires from several Graves' hyperthyroidism patients were also compared in the study. After sampling, hyperthyroidism patients received methimazole starting at 30 mg daily, and ophthalmopathy patients received high-dose intravenous methylprednisolone. According to the paper, TCR Vbeta CDR3 sequencing was carried out on 135 peripheral blood samples, which came from around 43 ophthalmopathy, 70 to 80 hyperthyroidism and roughly 17 progressor patients. On the study overall, not on this receptor specifically: No statistical method was used to fix the sample size in advance, and group allocation was not hidden from the investigators. Most expanded thyroid clonotypes (frequency above 0.001) were also detected in blood, suggesting blood repertoires may reflect thyroid immune responses. A model built on a 13 V-J signature distinguished ophthalmopathy from stable hyperthyroidism, reaching 85% to 90% sensitivity and about 81% specificity in cross-validation and 80%/75% in testing. In validation, progression to ophthalmopathy was predicted by the model with nearly 71% sensitivity and 72% to 85% specificity, a median of around 5.9 months before onset.

As concerns this clonotype: Its antigen specificity is not known. Qualities for individual bases were not recorded, and no much larger clone is one base off.

CDR1 and CDR2 (LNHDA, SQIVND) derive from the germline V gene (reference sequence). Including cysteine and phenylalanine, the CDR3 has 15 amino acids. Just the 45-base CDR3 DNA is kept, in frame starting at base 1. Trimming takes 2 bases from V and 3 bases from J, and the germline ends sit 13 bases apart. Graves' hyperthyroidism was defined as stable when no progression to ophthalmopathy occurred over 18 months of follow-up. Hyperthyroidism patients were newly diagnosed, had a disease duration of under 2 months, and were aged 18 to 65 years. Patients with uncontrolled infections, other autoimmune diseases, pregnancy or lactation were excluded. Diagnoses were based on clinical symptoms, serum thyroxine and TRAb, thyroid ultrasound and orbital computed tomography. PBMCs were separated from roughly 9.3 ml of fresh peripheral blood using Ficoll-Paque density gradient centrifugation. Total RNA was extracted using Trizol reagent, and RNA quality was assessed on an Agilent 2100 Bioanalyzer.

TCR beta CDR3 regions were amplified from RNA transcripts. A first-round RT-PCR of the TCR CDR3 used the HTBI primer set with the Qiagen OneStep RT-PCR kit. Libraries were constructed in a second round of multiplex PCR, after which size selection and purification were carried out. Paired-end sequencing of the libraries was performed with 100 bp reads on an Illumina HiSeq2000. The paper's processing steps were these. SOAPnuke was used to process the raw data, with reads discarded if the reads contained adapters or uncalled bases, had a mean Phred below 15, or lacked an exact constant-primer or identifier match. COPE v1.2.5 was used to merge the high-quality paired reads, and each unique nucleotide sequence was defined as a clonotype. Clonotypes were aligned to IMGT TRBV, TRBD and TRBJ reference segments using MiTCR v1.1. The analysis included only V-J combinations with a frequency above 0.0001, which together covered approximately 99% of the repertoires. A TCS score was defined as the ratio between F50 (clonal expansion) and ExV (chaos), using BLOSUM62-based TCRdist between CDR3 peptides within each V-J. Welch's t-statistics and random forest reduced 500 to 650 V-J features to under 15, which were used in a naive Bayes classifier (R e1071). TCRdb reworked the public reads: Q25 trimming with fastp, MiXCR clone assembly, productive beta chains retained. Every entry covers one CDR3 protein and lists the most common genes and DNA from its rows. These V and J calls derive from TCRdb rather than the authors' analysis. This sample has approximately 710,000 distinct CDR3 sequences in its table, and about 18% of those were observed once. The ten top clones hold roughly a sixth of the sample.

Rearrangement joined TRBV19 to TRBJ1-1; tentative D gene TRBD1, with 5 bases matching. The sequenced sample consisted of blood. The sequence came from a man between 50 and 59 years old with Graves' hyperthyroidism. This receptor has the CDR3 CASSIRRGEYTEAFF. The DNA reads TGTGCCAGTAGTATACGACGAGGGGAGTACACTGAAGCTTTCTTT.